The present TCR beta chain was sequenced within a study of T cell responses to AZD1222 COVID-19 vaccine. Points from the study as a whole: White British donors predominated, females outnumbered males, and clonal diversity was possibly underestimated. Baseline seropositives among AZD1222 recipients totaled only five or six.

Details on this clone: Its antigen is undetermined.

The CDR3 is 15 amino acids. The V and J ends lost 2 bases and 5 bases, in that order; junction bases with no gene match: 5. The V gene's germline CDR1 is MNHEY and CDR2 SVGAGI. Clones were sequenced by immunoSEQ multiplex PCR, and TCRdb holds only the in-frame ones, with some missing. This sample has roughly 100,000 clones, with approximately 86% found just once. The V call is TRBV6-5, the J call TRBJ2-2; 7 bases match TRBD1. The sequence was collected from an adult who received the MenACWY meningococcal vaccine as a control. Sequencing used peripheral blood, obtained 28 days after the second dose of the MenACWY control vaccine. CDR3 coding DNA: TGTGCCAGCAGTTACGCAAGGGGGCGGACCGGGGAGCTGTTTTTT. The encoded protein is CASSYARGRTGELFF.